This TCR beta chain was obtained from a study of T cell responses to AZD1222 COVID-19 vaccine. Findings of the study overall: Breadth and depth of Spike-specific TCRs rose after two AZD1222 doses. Donors were largely white British and mainly female; clonal diversity was possibly underestimated. Repertoire sampling was restricted to post-peak T cell response timepoints.

Trimming at V came to 1 base and at J to 4 bases, leaving 10 bases not matched to a gene. The CDR3 contains 17 residues. Looked up from germline, CDR1 is MDHEN and CDR2 is SYDVKM. Second-dose recipients at about 4 or about 12 weeks were treated as one pooled group. Sequencing used immunoSEQ multiplex PCR; TCRdb keeps in-frame clones, though not all of them. Counted here are some 180,000 clones, nearly 95% occurring once; the ten biggest clones make up roughly 2%. Remarks on this clone: Its antigen remains unknown.

This rearrangement joins TRBV28 to TRBJ2-7; 10 positions agree with TRBD2. The input for sequencing was peripheral blood, taken 28 days after the second AZD1222 dose. This TCR was recovered from an adult who received the AZD1222 COVID-19 vaccine. The CDR3 DNA reads TGTGCCAGCAGTTTATTGAGGGGAGGGACTAGCGAGTACGAGCAGTACTTC. Amino acid sequence: CASSLLRGGTSEYEQYF. The whole variable domain, filled in from reference TRBV28 and TRBJ2-7, reads DVKVTQSSRYLVKRTGEKVFLECVQDMDHENMFWYRQDPGLGLRLIYFSYDVKMKEKGDIPEGYSVSREKKERFSLILESASTNQTSMYLCASSLLRGGTSEYEQYFGPGTRLTVT.